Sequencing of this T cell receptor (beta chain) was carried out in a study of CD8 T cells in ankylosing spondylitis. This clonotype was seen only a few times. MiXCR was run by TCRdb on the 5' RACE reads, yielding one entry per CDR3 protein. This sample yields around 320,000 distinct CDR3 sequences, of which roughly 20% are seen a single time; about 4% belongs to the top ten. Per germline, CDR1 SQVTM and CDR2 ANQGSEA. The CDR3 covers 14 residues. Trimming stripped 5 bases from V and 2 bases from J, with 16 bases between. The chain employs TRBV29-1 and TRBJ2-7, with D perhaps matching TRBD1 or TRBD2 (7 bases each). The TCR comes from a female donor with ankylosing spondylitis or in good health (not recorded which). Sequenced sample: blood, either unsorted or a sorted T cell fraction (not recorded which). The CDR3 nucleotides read TGCAGCGTTCTGAAGGCAGGGGGGGCCTACGAGCAGTACTTC. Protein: CSVLKAGGAYEQYF.